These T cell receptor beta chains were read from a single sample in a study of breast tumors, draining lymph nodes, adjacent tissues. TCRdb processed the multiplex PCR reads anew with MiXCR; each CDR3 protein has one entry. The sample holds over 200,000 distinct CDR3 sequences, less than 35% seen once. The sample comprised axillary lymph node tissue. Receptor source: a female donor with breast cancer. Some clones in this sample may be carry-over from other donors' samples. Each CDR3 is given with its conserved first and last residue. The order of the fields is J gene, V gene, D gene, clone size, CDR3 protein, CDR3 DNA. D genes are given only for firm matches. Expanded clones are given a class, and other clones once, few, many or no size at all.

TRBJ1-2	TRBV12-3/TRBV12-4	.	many	CASSLDKGPYGYTF	TGTGCCAGCAGTCTAGACAAGGGACCCTATGGCTACACCTTC
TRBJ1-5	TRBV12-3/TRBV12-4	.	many	CASSPNRGGTNQPQHF	TGTGCCAGCAGTCCCAACCGGGGGGGGACTAATCAGCCCCAGCATTTT
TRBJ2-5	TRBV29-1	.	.	CSVGTNGSNRKTQYF	TGCAGCGTTGGGACTAACGGGAGTAATCGGAAGACCCAGTACTTC
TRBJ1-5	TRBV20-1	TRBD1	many	CSARDRLGNQPQHF	TGCAGTGCTCGGGACAGGCTGGGTAATCAGCCCCAGCATTTT
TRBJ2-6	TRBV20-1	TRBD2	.	CSAGLASPQITGGDRESGANVLTF	TGCAGTGCTGGACTAGCTTCGCCACAAATCACTGGTGGGGATAGAGAGTCCGGGGCCAACGTCCTGACTTTC
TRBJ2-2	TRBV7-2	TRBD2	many	CASSKRAGEENTGELFF	TGTGCCAGCAGCAAACGGGCGGGAGAGGAGAACACCGGGGAGCTGTTTTTT
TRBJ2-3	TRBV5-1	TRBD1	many	CASSLAGQGADTQYF	TGCGCCAGCAGCTTGGCGGGACAGGGGGCAGATACGCAGTATTTT
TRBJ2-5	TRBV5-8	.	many	CATQFGGPRGETQYF	TGTGCCACCCAATTTGGAGGGCCAAGGGGAGAGACCCAGTACTTC
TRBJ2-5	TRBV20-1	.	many	CSAREAGSETQYF	TGCAGTGCTAGAGAGGCAGGGTCAGAGACCCAGTACTTC
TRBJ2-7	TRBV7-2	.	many	CASSFSRASSSHEQYF	TGTGCCAGCAGCTTTAGTCGGGCCAGTAGTAGCCACGAGCAGTACTTC
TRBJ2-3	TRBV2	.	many	CASIRGSFGTDTQYF	TGTGCCAGCATCCGGGGGAGTTTTGGCACAGATACGCAGTATTTT
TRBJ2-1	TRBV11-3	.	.	CASSLRLAASSSYNEQFF	TGTGCCAGCAGCTTACGATTAGCGGCTTCGAGCTCCTACAATGAGCAGTTCTTC
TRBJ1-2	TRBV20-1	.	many	CSANTGNYGYTF	TGCAGTGCCAATACAGGGAACTATGGCTACACCTTC
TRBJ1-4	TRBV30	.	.	CAWSTGGTNEKLFF	TGTGCCTGGAGTACGGGTGGCACTAATGAAAAACTGTTTTTT
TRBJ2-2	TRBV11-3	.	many	CASSEMGATGELFF	TGTGCCAGCAGCGAAATGGGGGCCACCGGGGAGCTGTTTTTT
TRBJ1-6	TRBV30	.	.	CAWSGGGLNSPLHF	TGTGCCTGGAGTGGGGGGGGGCTTAATTCACCCCTCCACTTT
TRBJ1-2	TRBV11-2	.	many	CASSASGPYGYTF	TGTGCCAGCAGCGCCTCTGGCCCCTATGGCTACACCTTC
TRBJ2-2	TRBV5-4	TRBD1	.	CASSPGTGAGELFF	TGTGCCAGCAGCCCCGGGACAGGGGCCGGGGAGCTGTTTTTT
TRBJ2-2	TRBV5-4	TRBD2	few	CASRTGGTTGELFF	TGTGCCAGCAGGACGGGGGGGACCACCGGGGAGCTGTTTTTT
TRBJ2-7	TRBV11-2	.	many	CASSPGPVF	TGTGCCAGCTCCCCTGGCCCAGTATTC
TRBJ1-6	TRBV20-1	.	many	CSVKEGDSPLHF	TGCAGTGTGAAGGAGGGGGATTCACCCCTCCACTTT
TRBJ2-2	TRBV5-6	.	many	CASSLGRRLDTGELFF	TGTGCCAGCAGCTTGGGCCGGCGGTTGGACACCGGGGAGCTGTTTTTT
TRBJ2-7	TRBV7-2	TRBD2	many	CASSLDPLARGGEQYF	TGTGCCAGCAGCTTAGACCCACTAGCACGGGGGGGCGAGCAGTACTTC